This T cell receptor beta chain was sequenced during a study of CD8 T cells in seronegative destructive rheumatoid arthritis (dated by TCRdb to the early 2020s). The study in broad terms: At the time of sampling, biological drugs were being given to most of the eight CND-RA patients. The seropositive RA, seronegative RA and healthy control comparison cohorts were taken from a previously published TCRbeta dataset and were not newly sequenced. Researchers compared peripheral CD8+ TCRbeta repertoires from patients with CCP-negative destructive rheumatoid arthritis (CND-RA) against repertoires from newly diagnosed seropositive RA, seronegative RA and healthy controls.

Per the germline V gene, SGHRS is the CDR1 and YFSETQ is the CDR2. Trimmed from V: 4 bases; trimmed from J: 6 bases; junction bases lacking a gene match: 9. Taken from cysteine to phenylalanine, the CDR3 has 15 residues. The only DNA kept is the CDR3, 45 bases in frame from the first base. A negative result on the clinical CCP2 antibody test was shown by CND-RA patients, and progression of joint destruction was observed despite active therapy. Every CND-RA patient showed typical joint destruction in the wrists and ankles and had failed conventional anti-rheumatic therapy. CND-RA patients were sampled after long disease histories, spanning decades in several cases, rather than at diagnosis. About 50 millilitres of EDTA-anticoagulated peripheral blood were drawn from each patient. Density gradient separation with Ficoll-Paque PLUS was used to isolate peripheral blood mononuclear cells. Using AutoMACS magnetic bead positive selection, CD8+ cells were isolated from either fresh or cryopreserved PBMCs, and flow cytometry was used to check purity. Genomic DNA was extracted with Nucleospin Tissue or Tissue XS kits and quantified on a Qubit 2.0 fluorometer.

Regarding this clone: It has no known antigen specificity. Per-nucleotide qualities are absent, and no much larger clonotype sits a single base away.

What the study reported, not specific to this receptor: No public clonotype enrichment survived Benjamini-Hochberg correction across the approximately 120,000 clonotypes tested. After adjustment for age, less diverse and more clonal CD8+ TCRbeta repertoires appeared to be present in CND-RA patients than in other RA subtypes. More CMV-reactive and fewer influenza A-reactive CD8+ TCRbeta sequences were observed in CND-RA repertoires than in controls and other RA subtypes. A distinct set of enriched public clonotypes appeared to be present in CND-RA patients, and the authors interpreted this finding as support for a separate disease subset. In the absence of diagnostic samples, TCR repertoire differences may be partly attributable to poor disease control over the years rather than being present at onset. The small size of the CND-RA cohort was acknowledged as a study limitation.

Following the manufacturer's instructions, genomic DNA from CD8+ cells served as the input for TCRbeta sequencing. A genomics technology centre in Finland ran the TCRbeta sequencing, which was done with the immunoSEQ assay. The published analysis was carried out like this. The clonotype tables produced by the immunoSEQ preprocessing pipeline were converted into VDJtools format, and any non-productive clonotypes were filtered out. Samples with fewer than 10,000 reads were excluded, the remaining samples were subsampled to 10,000 reads, and most of the eight CND-RA samples were retained. Using the VDJtools CalcDiversityStats function on data subsampled to 10,000 reads, the Shannon-Wiener, Simpson and clonality indices were calculated. To infer antigen specificity, non-singleton TCRbeta clonotypes were hard-matched against VDJdb, meaning no mismatches were allowed. Clusters with potentially shared antigen targets were formed by grouping CDR3 sequences that differed by one amino acid (Hamming distance 1). Public clonotypes were tested for group enrichment with one-sided Fisher's exact tests after resampling groups to six samples, repeated ten times. TCRdb carries this immuneACCESS record with in-frame sequences only. Its versions omit some clonotypes, under half of them owing to an unresolved V gene in the studies checked, with the rest unexplained. For V, J and clone size, that table is used; D and trimming come from the DNA. The sample table shows several thousand clones, and about 72% are seen once. The ten largest clones represent roughly 38% of the sample.

The rearranged segments are TRBV5-1 and TRBJ2-1; 8 central bases correspond to TRBD2. This sequence was found in a woman in her fifties or sixties with seronegative destructive rheumatoid arthritis. The specimen was CD8+ T cells from blood. The nucleotide sequence reads as follows: TGCGCCAGCAGCCCGGTCGGGGGGGCGGCCAATGAGCAGTTCTTC. Its product reads: CASSPVGGAANEQFF.